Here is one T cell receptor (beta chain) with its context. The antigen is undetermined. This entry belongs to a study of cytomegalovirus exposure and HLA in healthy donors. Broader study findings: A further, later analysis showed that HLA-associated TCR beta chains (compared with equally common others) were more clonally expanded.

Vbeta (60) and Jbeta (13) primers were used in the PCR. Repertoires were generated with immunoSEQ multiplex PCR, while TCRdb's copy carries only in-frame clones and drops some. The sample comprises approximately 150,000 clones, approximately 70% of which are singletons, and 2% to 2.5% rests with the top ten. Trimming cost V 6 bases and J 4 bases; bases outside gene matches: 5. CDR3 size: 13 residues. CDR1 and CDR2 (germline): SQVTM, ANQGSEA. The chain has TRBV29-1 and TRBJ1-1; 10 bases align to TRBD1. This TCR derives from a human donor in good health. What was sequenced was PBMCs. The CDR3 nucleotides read TGCAGCGTCGCATGGGACAGGGGCACTGAAGCTTTCTTT. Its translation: CSVAWDRGTEAFF.